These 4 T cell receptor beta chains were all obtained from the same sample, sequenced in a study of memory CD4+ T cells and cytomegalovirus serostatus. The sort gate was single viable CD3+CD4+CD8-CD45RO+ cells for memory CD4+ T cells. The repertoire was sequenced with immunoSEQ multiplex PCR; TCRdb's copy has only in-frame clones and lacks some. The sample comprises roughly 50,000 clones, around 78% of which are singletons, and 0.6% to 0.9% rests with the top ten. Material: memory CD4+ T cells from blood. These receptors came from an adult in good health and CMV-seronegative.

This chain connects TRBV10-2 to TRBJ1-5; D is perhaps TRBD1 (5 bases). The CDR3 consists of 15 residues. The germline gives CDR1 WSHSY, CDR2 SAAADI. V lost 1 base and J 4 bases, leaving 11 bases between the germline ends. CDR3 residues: CASSEFPQVNQPQHF. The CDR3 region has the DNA TGCGCCAGCAGTGAGTTTCCACAGGTAAATCAGCCCCAGCATTTT.

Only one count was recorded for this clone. The DNA for the CDR3 is TGTGCCAGCTCACCACGGAATGAAAAACTGTTTTTT. This encodes CASSPRNEKLFF. V usage is TRBV18 and J usage is TRBJ1-4; unclear D gene. Germline CDR1 and CDR2: KGHSH and LQKENI. The CDR3 extends over 12 amino acids. Trimming took off 1 base at V and 5 bases at J, with 2 bases between the two ends.

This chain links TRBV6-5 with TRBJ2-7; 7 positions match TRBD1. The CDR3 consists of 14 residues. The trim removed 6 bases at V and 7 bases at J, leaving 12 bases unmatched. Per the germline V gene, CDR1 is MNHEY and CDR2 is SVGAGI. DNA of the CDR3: TGTGCCAGCAGCAAGCCCCGGGACAGCAGAGAGCAGTACTTC. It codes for CASSKPRDSREQYF.

The CDR3 region has the DNA TGTGCCAGCAGCTTGGGTCCCGTTGGGACTGGGGGCGAGCAGTACTTC. Translation: CASSLGPVGTGGEQYF. This sequence joins TRBV11-3 and TRBJ2-7; perhaps TRBD2 as D (6 bases). V was trimmed by 3 bases and J by 6 bases, leaving 21 bases between them. The CDR3 runs to 16 residues. The germline V gene encodes CDR1 SGHNT and CDR2 YENEEA.